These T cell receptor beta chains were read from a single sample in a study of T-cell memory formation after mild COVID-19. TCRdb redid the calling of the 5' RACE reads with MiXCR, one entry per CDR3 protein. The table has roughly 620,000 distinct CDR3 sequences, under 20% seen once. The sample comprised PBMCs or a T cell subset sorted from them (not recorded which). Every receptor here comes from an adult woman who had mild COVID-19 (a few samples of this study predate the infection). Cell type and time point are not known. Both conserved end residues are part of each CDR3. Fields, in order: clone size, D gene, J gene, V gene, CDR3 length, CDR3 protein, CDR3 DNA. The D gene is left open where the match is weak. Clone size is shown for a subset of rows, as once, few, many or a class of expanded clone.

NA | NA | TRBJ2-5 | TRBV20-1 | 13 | CSADRDGQETQYF | TGCAGTGCTGACCGGGACGGACAAGAGACCCAGTACTTC
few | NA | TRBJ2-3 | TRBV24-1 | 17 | CATSEARVASSTDTQYF | TGTGCCACCAGTGAGGCCCGAGTGGCATCTAGCACAGATACGCAGTATTTT
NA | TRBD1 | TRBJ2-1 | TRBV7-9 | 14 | CASSQDRSYNEQFF | TGTGCCAGCAGCCAGGACAGGAGTTACAATGAGCAGTTCTTC
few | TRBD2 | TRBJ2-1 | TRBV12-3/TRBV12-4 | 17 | CASSLRVAGLTYNEQFF | TGTGCCAGCAGCCTTCGGGTAGCGGGCCTCACCTACAATGAGCAGTTCTTC
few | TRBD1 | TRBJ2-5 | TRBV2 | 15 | CASSDEQGARETQYF | TGTGCCAGCAGCGACGAACAGGGGGCCAGGGAGACCCAGTACTTC
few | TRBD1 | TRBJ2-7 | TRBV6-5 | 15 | CASRGDRGSSYEQYF | TGTGCCAGCAGAGGGGACAGGGGGAGCTCCTACGAGCAGTACTTC
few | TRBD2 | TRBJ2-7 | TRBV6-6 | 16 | CASSSGAGGLIYEQYF | TGTGCCAGCAGTTCAGGAGCGGGAGGGTTAATCTACGAGCAGTACTTC
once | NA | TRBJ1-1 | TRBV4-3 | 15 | CASSRSGGPSTEAFF | TGCGCCAGCAGCCGGTCGGGTGGGCCATCCACTGAAGCTTTCTTT
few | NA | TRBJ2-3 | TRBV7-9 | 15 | CASSLAGADTDTQYF | TGTGCCAGCAGCTTAGCAGGAGCTGACACAGATACGCAGTATTTT
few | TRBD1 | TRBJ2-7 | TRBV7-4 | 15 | CASSGDRTCSYEQYF | TGTGCCAGCAGCGGGGACAGGACGTGCTCCTACGAGCAGTACTTC
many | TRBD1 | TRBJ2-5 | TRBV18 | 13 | CASSPGQGETQYF | TGTGCCAGCAGTCCGGGACAGGGTGAGACCCAGTACTTC
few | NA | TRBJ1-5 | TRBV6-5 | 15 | CASSYRRGGNQPQHF | TGTGCCAGCAGTTACCGCAGGGGTGGGAATCAGCCCCAGCATTTT
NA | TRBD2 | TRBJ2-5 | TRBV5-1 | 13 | CASTWGGQETQYF | TGCGCCAGCACGTGGGGGGGTCAAGAGACCCAGTACTTC
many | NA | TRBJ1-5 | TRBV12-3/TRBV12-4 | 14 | CASNGQYSNQPQHF | TGTGCCAGCAATGGACAGTATAGCAATCAGCCCCAGCATTTT
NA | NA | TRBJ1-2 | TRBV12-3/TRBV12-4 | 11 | CASSFGPGYTF | NA
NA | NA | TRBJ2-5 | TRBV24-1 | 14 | CATSAGGVGETQYF | TGTGCCACCAGTGCGGGGGGCGTCGGAGAGACCCAGTACTTC
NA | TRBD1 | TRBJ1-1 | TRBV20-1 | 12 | CSASLQGGEAFF | TGCAGTGCTAGTCTACAGGGGGGAGAAGCTTTCTTT
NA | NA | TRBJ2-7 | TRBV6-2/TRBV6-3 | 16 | CASSYLRQGLLYEQYF | TGTGCCAGCAGTTATTTAAGACAGGGACTACTCTACGAGCAGTACTTC
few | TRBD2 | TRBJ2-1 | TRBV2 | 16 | CASSDPAGGTNNEQFF | TGTGCCAGCAGTGATCCGGCGGGAGGGACAAACAATGAGCAGTTCTTC
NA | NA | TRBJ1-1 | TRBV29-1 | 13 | CSAASGRGTEAFF | TGCAGCGCTGCGTCGGGGAGAGGGACTGAAGCTTTCTTT
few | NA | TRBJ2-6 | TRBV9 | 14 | CASTRASGANVLTF | TGTGCCAGCACCCGGGCCTCTGGGGCCAACGTCCTGACTTTC
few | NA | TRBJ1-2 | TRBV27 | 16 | CASSLSWQGGATGYTF | TGTGCCAGCAGTTTATCATGGCAGGGTGGGGCGACGGGCTACACCTTC
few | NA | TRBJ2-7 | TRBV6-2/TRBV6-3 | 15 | CASSRARGASYEQYF | TGTGCCAGCAGCCGCGCTAGGGGAGCCTCCTACGAGCAGTACTTC
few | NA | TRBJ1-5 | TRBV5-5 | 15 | CASSLAPGTDFVWHF | TGTGCCAGCAGCTTGGCCCCAGGGACGGATTTTGTGTGGCATTTT
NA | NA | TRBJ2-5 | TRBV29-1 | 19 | CSVQSGEGSLTGQQETQYF | TGCAGCGTTCAAAGCGGGGAGGGTTCCCTGACTGGACAGCAAGAGACCCAGTACTTC
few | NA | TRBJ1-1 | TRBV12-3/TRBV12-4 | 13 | CASRHRGNTEAFF | TGTGCCAGCAGGCACCGGGGGAACACTGAAGCTTTCTTT
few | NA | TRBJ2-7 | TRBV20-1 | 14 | CSARDDGRGYEQYF | TGCAGTGCTAGAGATGACGGCAGAGGTTACGAGCAGTACTTC
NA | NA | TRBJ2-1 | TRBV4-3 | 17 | CASSQDIGLLQNNEQFF | TGCGCCAGCAGCCAAGATATCGGACTCCTGCAAAACAATGAGCAGTTCTTC
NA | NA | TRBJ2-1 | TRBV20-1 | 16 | CSAREELKRSYNEQFF | TGCAGTGCTAGAGAAGAGCTGAAGCGCTCCTACAATGAGCAGTTCTTC
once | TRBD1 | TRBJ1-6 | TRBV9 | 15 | CASSVIGTDNSPLHF | TGTGCCAGCAGCGTTATCGGGACAGACAATTCACCCCTCCACTTT
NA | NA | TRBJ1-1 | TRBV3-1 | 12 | CASSQINAEAFF | TGTGCCAGCAGCCAAATAAACGCTGAAGCTTTCTTT
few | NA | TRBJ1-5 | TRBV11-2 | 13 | CASSSWNDQPQHF | TGTGCCAGCAGCTCATGGAACGATCAGCCCCAGCATTTT
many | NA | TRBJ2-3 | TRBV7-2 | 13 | CASSSTRADTQYF | TGTGCCAGCTCATCGACCCGGGCAGATACGCAGTATTTT
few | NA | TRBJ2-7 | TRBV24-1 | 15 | CATSASGSLGHEQYF | TGTGCCACCAGTGCCTCCGGGTCCTTGGGCCACGAGCAGTACTTC
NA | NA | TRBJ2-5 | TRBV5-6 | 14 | CASSFAGAGETQYF | TGTGCCAGCAGCTTTGCAGGGGCCGGGGAGACCCAGTACTTC
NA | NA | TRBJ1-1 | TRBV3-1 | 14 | CASSSAGGRTEAFF | TGTGCCAGCAGCTCCGCGGGGGGTCGTACTGAAGCTTTCTTT
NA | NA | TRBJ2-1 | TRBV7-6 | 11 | CASRLNNEQFF | TGTGCCAGCAGACTAAACAATGAGCAGTTCTTC
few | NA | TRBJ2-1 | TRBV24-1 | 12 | CATSTSYNEQFF | TGTGCCACCAGTACGTCCTACAATGAGCAGTTCTTC
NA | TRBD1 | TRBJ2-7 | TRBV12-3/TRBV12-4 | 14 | CASSLSGQHYEQYF | TGTGCCAGCAGTTTATCGGGACAGCACTACGAGCAGTACTTC
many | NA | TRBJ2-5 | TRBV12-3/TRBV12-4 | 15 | CASSFYPDRRETQYF | TGTGCCAGCAGTTTCTACCCCGACAGGCGGGAGACCCAGTACTTC
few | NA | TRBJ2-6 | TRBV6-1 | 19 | CASSETTPKHISGANVLTF | TGTGCCAGCAGTGAGACGACCCCAAAACACATCTCTGGGGCCAACGTCCTGACTTTC
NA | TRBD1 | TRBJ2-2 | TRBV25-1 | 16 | CASSEWGTGNTGELFF | TGTGCCAGCAGTGAATGGGGGACAGGCAACACCGGGGAGCTGTTTTTT
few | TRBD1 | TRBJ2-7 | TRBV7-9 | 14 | CASTNLDRAYEQYF | TGTGCCAGCACCAACTTGGACAGGGCCTACGAGCAGTACTTC
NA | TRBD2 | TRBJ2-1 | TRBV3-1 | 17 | CASSQGTSGRVYNEQFF | TGTGCCAGCAGCCAGGGGACTAGCGGGAGAGTTTACAATGAGCAGTTCTTC
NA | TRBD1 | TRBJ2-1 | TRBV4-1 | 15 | CASSHRQGEGNEQFF | TGCGCCAGCAGCCACCGACAGGGGGAGGGCAATGAGCAGTTCTTC
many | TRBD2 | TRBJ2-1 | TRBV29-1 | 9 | CSVEGLQFF | TGCAGCGTTGAGGGACTACAGTTCTTC
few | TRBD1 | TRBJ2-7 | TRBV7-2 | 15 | CASRHTPGQAYEQYF | TGTGCCAGCAGGCACACACCGGGACAGGCCTACGAGCAGTACTTC
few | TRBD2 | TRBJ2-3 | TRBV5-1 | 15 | CASSLGTSGVDTQYF | TGCGCCAGCAGCCTCGGGACTAGCGGGGTAGATACGCAGTATTTT
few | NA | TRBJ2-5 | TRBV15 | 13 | CATRELPQETQYF | TGTGCCACCAGAGAGTTGCCACAAGAGACCCAGTACTTC
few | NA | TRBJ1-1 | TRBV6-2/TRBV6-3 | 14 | CASTHGRGRGEAFF | TGTGCCAGCACCCACGGGAGGGGACGGGGTGAAGCTTTCTTT
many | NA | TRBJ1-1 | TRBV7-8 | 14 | CASSLAGPNTEAFF | TGTGCCAGCAGCTTAGCAGGTCCGAACACTGAAGCTTTCTTT
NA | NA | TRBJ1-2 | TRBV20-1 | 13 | CSARDWVARGYTF | TGCAGTGCTAGAGATTGGGTTGCGAGGGGCTACACCTTC
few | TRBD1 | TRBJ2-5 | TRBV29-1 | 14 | CSVEGQGRVETQYF | TGCAGCGTTGAAGGACAGGGACGGGTAGAGACCCAGTACTTC
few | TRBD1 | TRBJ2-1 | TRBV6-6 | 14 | CASTRGTGPHEQFF | TGTGCCAGCACCCGGGGGACAGGGCCCCATGAGCAGTTCTTC
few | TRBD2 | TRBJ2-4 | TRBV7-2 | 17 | CASSLAQGLPPEDIQYF | TGTGCCAGCAGCCTAGCCCAGGGACTACCGCCTGAGGACATTCAGTACTTC
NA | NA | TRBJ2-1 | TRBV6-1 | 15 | CASSELADDYNEQFF | TGTGCCAGCAGTGAATTGGCAGATGACTACAATGAGCAGTTCTTC
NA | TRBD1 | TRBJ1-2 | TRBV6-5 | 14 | CASSYGQGSGGYTF | TGTGCCAGCAGTTACGGACAGGGTTCGGGAGGCTACACCTTC
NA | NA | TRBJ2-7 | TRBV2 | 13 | CASSFAWTDEQYF | TGTGCCAGCAGTTTCGCGTGGACAGACGAGCAGTACTTC
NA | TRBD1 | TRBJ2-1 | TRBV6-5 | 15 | CASSYGDRAFNEQFF | TGTGCCAGCAGTTACGGGGACAGGGCTTTCAATGAGCAGTTCTTC
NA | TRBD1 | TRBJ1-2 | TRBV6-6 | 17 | CASSYLTSRDRSYGYTF | TGTGCCAGCAGTTACTTAACTTCTCGGGACAGATCTTATGGCTACACCTTC